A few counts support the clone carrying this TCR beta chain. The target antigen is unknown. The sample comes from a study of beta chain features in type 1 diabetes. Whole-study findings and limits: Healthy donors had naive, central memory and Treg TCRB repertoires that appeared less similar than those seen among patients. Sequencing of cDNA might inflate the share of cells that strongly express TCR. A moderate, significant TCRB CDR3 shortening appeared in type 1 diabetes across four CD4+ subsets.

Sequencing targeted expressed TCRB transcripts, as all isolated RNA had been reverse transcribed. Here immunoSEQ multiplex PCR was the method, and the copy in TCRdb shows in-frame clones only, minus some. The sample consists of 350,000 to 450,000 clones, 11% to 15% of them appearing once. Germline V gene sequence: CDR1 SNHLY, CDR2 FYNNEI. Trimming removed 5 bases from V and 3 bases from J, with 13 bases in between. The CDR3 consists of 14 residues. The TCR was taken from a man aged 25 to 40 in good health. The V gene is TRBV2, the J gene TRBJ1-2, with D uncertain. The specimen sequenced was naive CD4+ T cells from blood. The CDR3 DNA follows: TGTGCCAGCAGTACGGGCAGCGCCCACTATGGCTACACCTTC. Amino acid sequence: CASSTGSAHYGYTF.